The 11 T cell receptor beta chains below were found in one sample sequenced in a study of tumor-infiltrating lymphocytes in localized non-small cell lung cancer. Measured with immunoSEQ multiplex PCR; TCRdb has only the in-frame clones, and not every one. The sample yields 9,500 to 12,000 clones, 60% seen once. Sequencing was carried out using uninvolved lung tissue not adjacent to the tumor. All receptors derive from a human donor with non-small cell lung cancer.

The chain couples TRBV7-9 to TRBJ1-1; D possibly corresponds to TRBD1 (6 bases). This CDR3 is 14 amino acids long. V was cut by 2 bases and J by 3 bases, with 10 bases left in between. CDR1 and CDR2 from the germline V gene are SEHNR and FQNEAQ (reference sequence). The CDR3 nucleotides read TGTGCCAGCAGCTTAACAGGGTGGTACACTGAAGCTTTCTTT. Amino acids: CASSLTGWYTEAFF.

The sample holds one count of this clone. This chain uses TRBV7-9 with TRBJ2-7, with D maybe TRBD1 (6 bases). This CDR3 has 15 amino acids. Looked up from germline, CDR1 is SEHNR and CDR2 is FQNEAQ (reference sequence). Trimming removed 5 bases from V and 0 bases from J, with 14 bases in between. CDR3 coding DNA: TGTGCCAGCAGCGATCTGAGGGGGAGCTCCTACGAGCAGTACTTC. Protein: CASSDLRGSSYEQYF. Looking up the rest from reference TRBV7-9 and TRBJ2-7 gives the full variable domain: DTGVSQNPRHKITKRGQNVTFRCDPISEHNRLYWYRQTLGQGPEFLTYFQNEAQLEKSRLLSDRFSAERPKGSFSTLEIQRTEQGDSAMYLCASSDLRGSSYEQYFGPGTRLTVT.

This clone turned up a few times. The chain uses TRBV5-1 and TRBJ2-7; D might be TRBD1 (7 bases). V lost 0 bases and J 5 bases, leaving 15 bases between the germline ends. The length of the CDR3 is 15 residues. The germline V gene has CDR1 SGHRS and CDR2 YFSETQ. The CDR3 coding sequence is TGCGCCAGCAGCTTGGGTCGGGGCAGGGGGGACGAGCAGTACTTC. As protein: CASSLGRGRGDEQYF.

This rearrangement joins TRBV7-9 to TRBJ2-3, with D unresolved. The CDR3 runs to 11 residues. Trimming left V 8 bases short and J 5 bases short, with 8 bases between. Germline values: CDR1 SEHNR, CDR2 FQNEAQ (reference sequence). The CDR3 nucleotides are TGTGCCAGCGGAGAGAGAGATACGCAGTATTTT. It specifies CASGERDTQYF. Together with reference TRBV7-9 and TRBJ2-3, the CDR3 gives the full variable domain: DTGVSQNPRHKITKRGQNVTFRCDPISEHNRLYWYRQTLGQGPEFLTYFQNEAQLEKSRLLSDRFSAERPKGSFSTLEIQRTEQGDSAMYLCASGERDTQYFGPGTRLTVL.

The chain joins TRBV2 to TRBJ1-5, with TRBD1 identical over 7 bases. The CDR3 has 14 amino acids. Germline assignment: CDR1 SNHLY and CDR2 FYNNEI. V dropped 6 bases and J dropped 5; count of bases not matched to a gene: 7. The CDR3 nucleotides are TGTGCCAGCAGCCCGGACAGGTTCGATCAGCCCCAGCATTTT. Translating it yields CASSPDRFDQPQHF.

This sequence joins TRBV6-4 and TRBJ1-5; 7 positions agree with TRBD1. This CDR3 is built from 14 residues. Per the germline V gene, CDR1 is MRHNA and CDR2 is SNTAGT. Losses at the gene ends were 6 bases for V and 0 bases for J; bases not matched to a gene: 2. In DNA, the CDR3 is TGTGCCAGCAGGGACAGGCTTAGCAATCAGCCCCAGCATTTT. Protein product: CASRDRLSNQPQHF.

The chain's CDR3 is CATRGGFFSGNTIYF. In nucleotides, the CDR3 is TGTGCCACTCGGGGAGGGTTCTTCTCTGGAAACACCATATATTTT. The rearrangement joins TRBV6-5 to TRBJ1-3; D remains ambiguous. The V gene lost 10 bases and the J gene lost 0 bases, with 16 bases spanning the gap. The CDR3 totals 15 residues. Germline assignment: CDR1 MNHEY and CDR2 SVGAGI.

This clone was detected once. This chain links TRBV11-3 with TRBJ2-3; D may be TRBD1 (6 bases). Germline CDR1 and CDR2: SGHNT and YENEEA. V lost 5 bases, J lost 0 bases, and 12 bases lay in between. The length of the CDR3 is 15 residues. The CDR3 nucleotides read TGTGCCAGCAGCCTAGGGACAAAGAGCACAGATACGCAGTATTTT. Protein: CASSLGTKSTDTQYF.

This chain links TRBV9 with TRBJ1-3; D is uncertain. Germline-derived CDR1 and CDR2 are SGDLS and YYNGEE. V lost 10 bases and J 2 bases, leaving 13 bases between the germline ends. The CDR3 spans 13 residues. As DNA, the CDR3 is TGTGCCTCCGCCCAGGAGACTGGAAACACCATATATTTT. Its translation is CASAQETGNTIYF.

The chain's CDR3 is CASSVAGGNTDTQYF. CDR3 in DNA: TGTGCCAGCAGCGTAGCGGGGGGAAACACAGATACGCAGTATTTT. This chain links TRBV9 with TRBJ2-3, with 7 positions matching TRBD2. The CDR3 sequence is 15 residues long. Trimming cost V 0 bases and J 2 bases; bases outside gene matches: 3. Germline values: CDR1 SGDLS, CDR2 YYNGEE.

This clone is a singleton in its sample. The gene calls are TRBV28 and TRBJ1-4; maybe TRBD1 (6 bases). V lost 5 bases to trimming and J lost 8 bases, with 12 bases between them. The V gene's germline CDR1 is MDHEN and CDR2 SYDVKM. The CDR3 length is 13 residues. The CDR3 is CASSTTGTEKLFF. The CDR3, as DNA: TGTGCCAGCAGTACGACAGGTACAGAAAAACTGTTTTTT.